This T cell receptor beta chain was documented in a study of CD8 T cells in ankylosing spondylitis. Study-wide points: Existing reports had already noted some motif variants in reactive arthritis synovial fluid and blood.

This clonotype was seen at least ten times. What it recognizes is unknown. In TCRdb, the 5' RACE reads were re-called with MiXCR into one record per CDR3 protein. There are 250,000 to 400,000 distinct CDR3 sequences in the sample; roughly 12% occur only once, and roughly 9% lies in the top ten. The CDR3 extends over 12 amino acids. Trimming took 8 bases from V and 3 from J, leaving 10 bases between them. The germline V gene encodes CDR1 SNHLY and CDR2 FYNNEI. V usage is TRBV2 and J usage is TRBJ1-1, with unresolved D. Sample: blood, either unsorted or a sorted T cell fraction (not recorded which). This receptor was taken from a female donor with ankylosing spondylitis or in good health (not recorded which). This CDR3 reads CASGLIYTEAFF. CDR3 DNA: TGTGCCAGCGGACTCATTTACACTGAAGCTTTCTTT.